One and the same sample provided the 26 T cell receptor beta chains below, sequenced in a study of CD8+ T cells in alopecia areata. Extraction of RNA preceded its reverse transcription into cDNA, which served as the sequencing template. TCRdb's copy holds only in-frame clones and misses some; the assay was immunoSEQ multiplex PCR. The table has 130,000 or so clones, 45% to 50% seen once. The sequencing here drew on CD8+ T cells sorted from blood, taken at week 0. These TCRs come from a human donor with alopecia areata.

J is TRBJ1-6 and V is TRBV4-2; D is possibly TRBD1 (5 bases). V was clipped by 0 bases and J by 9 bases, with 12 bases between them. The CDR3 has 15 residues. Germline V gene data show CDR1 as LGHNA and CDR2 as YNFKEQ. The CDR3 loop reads CASSQDATGGSPLHF. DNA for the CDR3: TGTGCCAGCAGCCAAGATGCGACGGGGGGTTCACCCCTCCACTTT.

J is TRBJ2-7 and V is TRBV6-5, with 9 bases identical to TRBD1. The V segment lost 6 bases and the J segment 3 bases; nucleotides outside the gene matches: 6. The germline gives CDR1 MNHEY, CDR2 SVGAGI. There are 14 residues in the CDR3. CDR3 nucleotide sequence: TGTGCCAGCAGCTGGGGACAGGGCTACTACGAGCAGTACTTC. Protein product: CASSWGQGYYEQYF.

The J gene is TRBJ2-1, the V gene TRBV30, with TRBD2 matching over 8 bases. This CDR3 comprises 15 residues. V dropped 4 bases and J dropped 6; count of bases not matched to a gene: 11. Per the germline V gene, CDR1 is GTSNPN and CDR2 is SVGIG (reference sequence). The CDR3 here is CAWILRSGGPNEQFF. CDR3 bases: TGTGCCTGGATATTGAGGAGCGGGGGTCCCAATGAGCAGTTCTTC.

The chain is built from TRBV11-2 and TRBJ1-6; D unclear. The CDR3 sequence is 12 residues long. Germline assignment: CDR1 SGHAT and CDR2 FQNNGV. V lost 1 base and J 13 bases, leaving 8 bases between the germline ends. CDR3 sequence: CASSLGLRPLHF. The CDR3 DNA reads TGTGCCAGCAGCTTAGGTCTTCGGCCCCTCCACTTT. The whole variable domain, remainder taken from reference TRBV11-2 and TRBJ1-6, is EAGVAQSPRYKIIEKRQSVAFWCNPISGHATLYWYQQILGQGPKLLIQFQNNGVVDDSQLPKDRFSAERLKGVDSTLKIQPAKLEDSAVYLCASSLGLRPLHFGNGTRLTVT.

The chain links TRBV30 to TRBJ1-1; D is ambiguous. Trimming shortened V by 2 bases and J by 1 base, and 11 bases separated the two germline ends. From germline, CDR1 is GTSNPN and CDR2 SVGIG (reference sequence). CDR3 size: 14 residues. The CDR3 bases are TGTGCCTGGAGTTTTGGCATATCGAACACTGAAGCTTTCTTT. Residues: CAWSFGISNTEAFF.

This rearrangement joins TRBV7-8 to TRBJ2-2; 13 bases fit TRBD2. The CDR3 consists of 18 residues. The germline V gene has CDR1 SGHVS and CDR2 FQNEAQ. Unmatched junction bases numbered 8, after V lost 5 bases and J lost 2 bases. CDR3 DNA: TGTGCCAGCAGCCCGGCGGGACTAGCGGGACCAAACACCGGGGAGCTGTTTTTT. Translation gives CASSPAGLAGPNTGELFF. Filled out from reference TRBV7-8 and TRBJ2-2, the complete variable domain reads GAGVSQSPRYKVAKRGQDVALRCDPISGHVSLFWYQQALGQGPEFLTYFQNEAQLDKSGLPSDRFFAERPEGSVSTLKIQRTQQEDSAVYLCASSPAGLAGPNTGELFFGEGSRLTVL.

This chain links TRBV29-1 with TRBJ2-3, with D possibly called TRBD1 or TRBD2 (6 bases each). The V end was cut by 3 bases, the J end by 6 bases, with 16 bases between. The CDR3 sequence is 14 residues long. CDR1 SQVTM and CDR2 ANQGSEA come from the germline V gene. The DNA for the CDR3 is TGCAGCGTTGACTGGAGGGGGTCAGACGATACGCAGTATTTT. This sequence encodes CSVDWRGSDDTQYF.

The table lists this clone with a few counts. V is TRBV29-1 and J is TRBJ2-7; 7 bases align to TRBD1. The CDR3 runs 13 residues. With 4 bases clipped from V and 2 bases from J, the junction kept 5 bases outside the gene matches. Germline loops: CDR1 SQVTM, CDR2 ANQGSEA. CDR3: CSVVTGDTYEQYF. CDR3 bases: TGCAGCGTTGTTACAGGGGATACCTACGAGCAGTACTTC.

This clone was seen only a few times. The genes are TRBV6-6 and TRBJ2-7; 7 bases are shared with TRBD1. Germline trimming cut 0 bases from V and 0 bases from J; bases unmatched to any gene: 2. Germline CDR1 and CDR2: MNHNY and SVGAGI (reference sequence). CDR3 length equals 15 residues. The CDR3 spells CASSYSGDSSYEQYF. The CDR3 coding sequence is TGTGCCAGCAGTTACTCTGGGGACAGCTCCTACGAGCAGTACTTC.

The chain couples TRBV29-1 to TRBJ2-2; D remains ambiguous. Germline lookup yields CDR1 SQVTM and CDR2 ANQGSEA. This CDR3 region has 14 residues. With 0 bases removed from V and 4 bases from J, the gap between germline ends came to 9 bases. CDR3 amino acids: CSVEDQWGTGELFF. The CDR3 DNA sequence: TGCAGCGTTGAAGATCAATGGGGCACCGGGGAGCTGTTTTTT.

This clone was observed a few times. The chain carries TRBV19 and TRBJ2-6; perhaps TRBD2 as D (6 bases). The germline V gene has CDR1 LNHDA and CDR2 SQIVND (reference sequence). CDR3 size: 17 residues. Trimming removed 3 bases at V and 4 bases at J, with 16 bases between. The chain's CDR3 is CASSMPAGGEGANVLTF. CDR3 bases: TGTGCCAGTAGTATGCCCGCCGGGGGAGAAGGGGCCAACGTCCTGACTTTC. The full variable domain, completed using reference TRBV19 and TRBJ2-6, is DGGITQSPKYLFRKEGQNVTLSCEQNLNHDAMYWYRQDPGQGLRLIYYSQIVNDFQKGDIAEGYSVSREKKESFPLTVTSAQKNPTAFYLCASSMPAGGEGANVLTFGAGSRLTVL.

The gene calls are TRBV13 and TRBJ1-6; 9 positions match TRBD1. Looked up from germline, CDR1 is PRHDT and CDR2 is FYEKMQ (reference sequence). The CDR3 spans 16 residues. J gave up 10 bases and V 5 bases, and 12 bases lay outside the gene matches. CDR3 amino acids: CASSGSTGGAESPLHF. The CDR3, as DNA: TGTGCCAGCAGCGGCAGTACAGGGGGCGCGGAATCACCCCTCCACTTT.

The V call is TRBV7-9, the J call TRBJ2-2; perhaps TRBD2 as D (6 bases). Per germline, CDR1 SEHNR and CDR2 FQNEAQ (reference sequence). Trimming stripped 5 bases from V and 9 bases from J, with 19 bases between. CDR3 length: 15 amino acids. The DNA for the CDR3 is TGTGCCAGCAGCCAGGGACTCTACCTCAGTCGGGAGCTGTTTTTT. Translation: CASSQGLYLSRELFF.

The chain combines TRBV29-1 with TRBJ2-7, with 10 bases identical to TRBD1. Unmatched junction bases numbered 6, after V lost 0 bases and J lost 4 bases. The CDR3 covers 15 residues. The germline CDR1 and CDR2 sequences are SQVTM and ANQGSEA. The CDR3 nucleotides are TGCAGCGTTGAAGATGGGACAGGGGCATTATACGAGCAGTACTTC. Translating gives CSVEDGTGALYEQYF.

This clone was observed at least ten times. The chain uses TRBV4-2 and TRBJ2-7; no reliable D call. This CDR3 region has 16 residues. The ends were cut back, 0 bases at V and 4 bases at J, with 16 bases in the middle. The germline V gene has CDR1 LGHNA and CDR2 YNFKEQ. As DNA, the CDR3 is TGTGCCAGCAGCCAAGATGAGACGGCGGCTAGTTACGAGCAGTACTTC. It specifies CASSQDETAASYEQYF.

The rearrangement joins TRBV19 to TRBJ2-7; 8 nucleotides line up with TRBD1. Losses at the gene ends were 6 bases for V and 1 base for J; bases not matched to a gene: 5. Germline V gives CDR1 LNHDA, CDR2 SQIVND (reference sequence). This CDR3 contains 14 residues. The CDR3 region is CASSIDRGSYEQYF. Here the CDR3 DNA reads TGTGCCAGTAGCATCGACAGGGGATCCTACGAGCAGTACTTC. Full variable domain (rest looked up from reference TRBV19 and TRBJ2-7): DGGITQSPKYLFRKEGQNVTLSCEQNLNHDAMYWYRQDPGQGLRLIYYSQIVNDFQKGDIAEGYSVSREKKESFPLTVTSAQKNPTAFYLCASSIDRGSYEQYFGPGTRLTVT.

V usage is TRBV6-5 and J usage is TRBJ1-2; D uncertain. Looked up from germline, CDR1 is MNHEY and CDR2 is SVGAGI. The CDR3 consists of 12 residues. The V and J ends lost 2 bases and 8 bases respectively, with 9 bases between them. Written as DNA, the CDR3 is TGTGCCAGCAGTTACGAGGGCGCGGGCTACACCTTC. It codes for CASSYEGAGYTF.

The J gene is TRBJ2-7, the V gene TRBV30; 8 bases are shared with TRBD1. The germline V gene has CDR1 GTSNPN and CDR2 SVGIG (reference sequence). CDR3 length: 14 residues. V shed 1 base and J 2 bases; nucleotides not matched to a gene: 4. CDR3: CAWSAPGQAYEQYF. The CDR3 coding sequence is TGTGCCTGGAGTGCACCGGGACAGGCCTACGAGCAGTACTTC.

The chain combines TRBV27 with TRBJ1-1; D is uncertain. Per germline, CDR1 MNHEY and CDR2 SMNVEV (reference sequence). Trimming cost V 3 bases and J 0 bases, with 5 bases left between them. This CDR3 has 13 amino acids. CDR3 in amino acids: CASSFEMNTEAFF. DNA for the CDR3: TGTGCCAGCAGTTTCGAGATGAACACTGAAGCTTTCTTT.

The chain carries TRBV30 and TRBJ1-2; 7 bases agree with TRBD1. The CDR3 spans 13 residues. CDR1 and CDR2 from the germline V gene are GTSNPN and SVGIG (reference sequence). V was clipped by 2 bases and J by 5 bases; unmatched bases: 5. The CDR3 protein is CAWSQDRLYGYTF. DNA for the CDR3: TGTGCCTGGAGTCAGGACAGGTTATATGGCTACACCTTC.

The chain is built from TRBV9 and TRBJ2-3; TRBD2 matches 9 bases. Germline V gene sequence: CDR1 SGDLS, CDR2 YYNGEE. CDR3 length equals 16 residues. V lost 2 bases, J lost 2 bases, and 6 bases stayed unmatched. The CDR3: CASSVGGGAPTDTQYF. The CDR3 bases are TGTGCCAGCAGCGTTGGCGGGGGGGCCCCCACAGATACGCAGTATTTT.

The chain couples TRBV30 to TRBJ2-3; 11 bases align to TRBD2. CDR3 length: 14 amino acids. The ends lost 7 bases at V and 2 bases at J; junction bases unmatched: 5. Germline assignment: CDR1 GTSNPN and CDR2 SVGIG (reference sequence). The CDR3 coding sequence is TGTGCCTTCGGGACTAGCGGATTCACAGATACGCAGTATTTT. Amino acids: CAFGTSGFTDTQYF.

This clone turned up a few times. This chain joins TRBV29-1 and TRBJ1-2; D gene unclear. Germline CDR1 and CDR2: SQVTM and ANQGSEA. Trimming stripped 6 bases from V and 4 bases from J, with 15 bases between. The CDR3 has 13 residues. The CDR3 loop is CSVVDEGGYGYTF. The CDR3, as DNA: TGCAGCGTGGTCGACGAGGGAGGCTATGGCTACACCTTC.

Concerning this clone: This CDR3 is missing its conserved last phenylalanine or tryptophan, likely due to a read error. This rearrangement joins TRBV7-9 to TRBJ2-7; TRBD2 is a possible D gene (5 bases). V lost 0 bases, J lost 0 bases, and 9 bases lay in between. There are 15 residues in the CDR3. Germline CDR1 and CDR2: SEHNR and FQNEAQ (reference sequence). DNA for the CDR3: TGTGCCAGCAGCTTAGCGGAGGCCAGCTCCTACGAGCAGTACCTC. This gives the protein CASSLAEASSYEQYL.

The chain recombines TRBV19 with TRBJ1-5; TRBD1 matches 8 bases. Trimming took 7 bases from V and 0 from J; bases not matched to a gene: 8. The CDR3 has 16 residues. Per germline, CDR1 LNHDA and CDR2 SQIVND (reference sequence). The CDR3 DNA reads TGTGCCAGTACCACCGGGACAGGTTATAGCAATCAGCCCCAGCATTTT. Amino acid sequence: CASTTGTGYSNQPQHF.

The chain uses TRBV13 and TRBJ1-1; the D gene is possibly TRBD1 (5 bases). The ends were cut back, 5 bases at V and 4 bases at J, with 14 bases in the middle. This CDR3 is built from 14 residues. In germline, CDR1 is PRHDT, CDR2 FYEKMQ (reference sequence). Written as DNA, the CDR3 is TGTGCCAGCAGCCCGCCCCGGGGGAGCACTGAAGCTTTCTTT. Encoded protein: CASSPPRGSTEAFF.